A single sample gave rise to the 10 T cell receptor beta chains below, sequenced in a study of response to subunit inactivated influenza vaccine. TCRdb independently ran MiXCR on the RT-PCR reads; one entry per CDR3 protein. The table records 450,000 to 600,000 distinct CDR3 sequences, 16% of them present only once. The specimen comprised CD4+ T cells sorted from PBMCs, sampled less than 30 months after vaccination. Receptors were obtained from a man aged 50 to 75 who received an inactivated influenza vaccine.

This clonotype was observed a few times. The chain employs TRBV15 and TRBJ2-3; 7 nucleotides align to TRBD1. The germline V gene encodes CDR1 LNHNV and CDR2 YYDKDF (reference sequence). V was pared by 5 bases and J by 0 bases, with 8 bases of the junction left unmatched. The CDR3 is 16 amino acids. CDR3 region: CATSGRTGSSTDTQYF. The CDR3 DNA follows: TGTGCCACCAGCGGAAGGACAGGATCTAGCACAGATACGCAGTATTTT.

In its sample, this clonotype was seen a few times. This sequence joins TRBV7-9 and TRBJ2-5; D not resolved. Trimming took 0 bases from V and 3 from J, leaving 11 bases between them. The length of the CDR3 is 15 residues. Germline CDR1 and CDR2: SEHNR and FQNEAQ (reference sequence). The DNA for the CDR3 is TGTGCCAGCAGCTTAGCCCTAATGGAGAAAGAGACCCAGTACTTC. Translated, it gives CASSLALMEKETQYF.

Concerning this clonotype itself: The CDR3 end shows no conserved phenylalanine or tryptophan, and so a read error is likely. This sequence joins TRBV7-2 and TRBJ1-1; TRBD1 matches 7 bases. V lost 5 bases to trimming and J lost 5 bases; unmatched junction nucleotides: 8. CDR1 is SGHTA, CDR2 FQGNSA, per germline. This CDR3 has 14 residues. CDR3 bases: TGTGCCAGCAGCCCCCAGGGGGGCAGGACTGAAGCTTTCTCT. As protein: CASSPQGGRTEAFS.

The chain recombines TRBV12-3 or TRBV12-4 with TRBJ1-5; possibly TRBD1 for D (6 bases). V gave up 0 bases and J gave up 6 bases, with 15 bases separating them. The length of the CDR3 is 16 residues. The CDR3 sequence is CASSLAPVGGIQPQHF. Here the CDR3 DNA reads TGTGCCAGCAGTTTAGCCCCGGTAGGGGGAATTCAGCCCCAGCATTTT.

This clonotype showed up just a few times. The gene calls are TRBV12-3 or TRBV12-4 and TRBJ2-5; D might be TRBD1 (5 bases). V was shortened by 2 bases and J by 3 bases, with 10 bases between the two germline ends. The CDR3 is made up of 14 amino acids. The CDR3 is CASSLKGREETQYF. CDR3 DNA: TGTGCCAGCAGTTTAAAGGGCAGGGAAGAGACCCAGTACTTC.

J is TRBJ1-1 and V is TRBV6-2 or TRBV6-3; 7 bases are shared with TRBD1. CDR1 MNHEY and CDR2 SVGEGT come from the germline V gene. The CDR3 runs 17 residues. The V gene end was trimmed by 2 bases and the J gene end by 2 bases; junction bases not matched to a gene: 11. The chain's CDR3 is CASSYRGFRGLNTEAFF. The DNA for the CDR3 is TGTGCCAGCAGTTACCGAGGTTTCAGGGGGTTAAACACTGAAGCTTTCTTT.

The rearrangement uses TRBV7-2 and TRBJ2-3; 7 bases are shared with TRBD2. Germline-derived CDR1 and CDR2 are SGHTA and FQGNSA. CDR3 length: 16 amino acids. Unmatched junction bases numbered 7, after V lost 3 bases and J lost 1 base. The CDR3 DNA sequence: TGTGCCAGCAGCTTCCGGGTGGCGGGAGGCACAGATACGCAGTATTTT. It specifies CASSFRVAGGTDTQYF.

The V call is TRBV20-1, the J call TRBJ1-2; D is perhaps TRBD1 (6 bases). From germline, CDR1 is DFQATT and CDR2 SNEGSKA (reference sequence). With 3 bases removed from V and 4 bases from J, the gap between germline ends came to 15 bases. The CDR3 loop spans 14 amino acids. CDR3 bases: TGCAGTGCTAGCGAACAGGGATCCTCCTATGGCTACACCTTC. Translated, it gives CSASEQGSSYGYTF.

This clonotype was recorded at least ten times. V usage is TRBV12-3 or TRBV12-4 and J usage is TRBJ1-1; D might be TRBD1 (6 bases). This CDR3 has 12 amino acids. V was pared by 2 bases and J by 10 bases, with 11 bases between. The CDR3 DNA reads as TGTGCCAGCAGTTTAATGGGGGGGCCAGCTTTCTTT. It specifies CASSLMGGPAFF.

The chain employs TRBV7-2 and TRBJ2-5; TRBD2 is a possible D gene (7 bases). Looked up from germline, CDR1 is SGHTA and CDR2 is FQGNSA. CDR3 length: 17 amino acids. V lost 4 bases, J lost 5 bases, and 23 bases lay in between. CDR3 nucleotide sequence: TGTGCCAGCAGCTCCTGGGGGGGCAGGGTTATATCGGAGACCCAGTACTTC. Protein sequence: CASSSWGGRVISETQYF.